This T cell receptor beta chain stems from a study of T cell responses to AZD1222 COVID-19 vaccine. Looking at the study overall: Researchers grouped second doses given at about 4 or about 12 weeks into one pool.

CDR3 size: 15 residues. V lost 5 bases and J 6 bases, leaving 20 bases between the germline ends. Germline-derived CDR1 and CDR2 are MDHEN and SYDVKM. Study-wide results and caveats: Recipients of AZD1222 seropositive at baseline numbered only 5 to 7. Possibly, clonal diversity was underestimated; donors were largely white British and included more females. Reportedly, nearly half the spike-specific TCRs target unmutated variant regions.

As regards this clone: Its specificity is unknown.

Using immunoSEQ multiplex PCR, the repertoire was profiled, and TCRdb retains in-frame clones only, with some absent. In the table there are around 180,000 clones, around 92% of which are singletons. The chain employs TRBV28 and TRBJ2-7; D may be TRBD1 (6 bases). The specimen was peripheral blood, collected on day 0 of AZD1222 vaccination. This receptor was obtained from an adult in good health. The CDR3 is CASSPRGRGLVEQYF. DNA of the CDR3: TGTGCCAGCAGTCCCCGCGGCAGGGGTCTGGTCGAGCAGTACTTC.